The clone carrying this T cell receptor (beta chain) was detected only a few times. The antigen is undetermined. This specimen comes from a study of human T cells and chemical hapten exposure. Germline-derived CDR1 and CDR2 are MGHDK and SYGVNS. This CDR3 has 15 amino acids. Trimming cost V 3 bases and J 5 bases; bases outside gene matches: 5. Study-wide points: Sensitizing to DPC left TCRs with a frequency above 1 in 1000 unaltered. Expanded TCR sets contained significantly more large CDR3 similarity clusters than controls.

Time point described: patch test 3, about 24 weeks after DPC sensitization. The treatment: therapeutic diphenylcyclopropenone sensitization with weekly scalp DPC. TCRdb reprocessed the RACE reads with MiXCR, giving one entry per CDR3 protein. The sample yields about 190,000 distinct CDR3 sequences, about 22% seen once. This rearrangement joins TRBV25-1 to TRBJ1-4, with 8 bases aligning to TRBD1. The input for sequencing was whole blood, taken in connection with sensitization to the hapten diphenylcyclopropenone (DPC). The TCR originated in a woman between 40 and 50 years old with alopecia areata. Some clones in this sample may be carry-over from other donors' samples. CDR3 region: CASSDWTGSNEKLFF. For the CDR3, the DNA is TGTGCCAGCAGTGACTGGACAGGGTCAAATGAAAAACTGTTTTTT.